Below are 5 T cell receptor beta chains sequenced from a single sample in a study of radiotherapy plus CTLA-4 blockade in lung cancer. Sequenced by immunoSEQ multiplex PCR; TCRdb stores in-frame clones only, minus some. The table shows about 28,000 clones, with 60% to 80% occurring only once. Sequencing used peripheral blood, obtained from a patient treated with radiotherapy plus ipilimumab. All receptors derive from a human donor with non-small cell lung cancer who had stable disease on radiotherapy plus ipilimumab.

V usage is TRBV9 and J usage is TRBJ1-6; D might be TRBD1 (6 bases). The germline V gene encodes CDR1 SGDLS and CDR2 YYNGEE. The CDR3 totals 14 residues. Trimming pared 0 bases from V and 10 bases from J, leaving 11 bases between. CDR3 DNA: TGTGCCAGCAGCGTAGAGGGGGGGGGATCACCCCTCCACTTT. Translation gives CASSVEGGGSPLHF.

The CDR3 region is CASSVGAGGAGTQYF. DNA of the CDR3: TGTGCCAGCAGCGTTGGGGCGGGCGGAGCAGGGACCCAGTACTTC. V and J are TRBV9 and TRBJ2-5, with D perhaps assigned TRBD1 or TRBD2 (5 bases each). The CDR3 length is 15 residues. The ends were cut back, 2 bases at V and 7 bases at J, with 18 bases in the middle. CDR1 and CDR2 (germline): SGDLS, YYNGEE.

The V gene is TRBV29-1, the J gene TRBJ1-1; possible D gene TRBD1, 5 bases. The length of the CDR3 is 13 residues. Germline lookup yields CDR1 SQVTM and CDR2 ANQGSEA. V was pared by 3 bases and J by 0 bases, with 8 bases between. The CDR3 loop is CSVEGRVNTEAFF. In DNA, the CDR3 is TGCAGCGTTGAGGGCAGGGTGAACACTGAAGCTTTCTTT.

The chain couples TRBV6-1 to TRBJ1-4; the D gene is possibly TRBD1 (5 bases). CDR3 size: 14 residues. Deletions cut 1 base from V and 5 bases from J, with 8 bases between. Germline-derived CDR1 and CDR2 are MNHNS and SASEGT. CDR3 sequence: CASSEDRLNEKLFF. DNA for the CDR3: TGTGCCAGCAGTGAAGACAGGTTAAATGAAAAACTGTTTTTT.

The genes are TRBV7-6 and TRBJ1-2; no firm D call. The germline CDR1 and CDR2 sequences are SGHVS and FNYEAQ. With 3 bases removed from V and 7 bases from J, the gap between germline ends came to 12 bases. The CDR3 has 13 residues. CDR3 protein: CASSLEPPGGYTF. CDR3 DNA sequence: TGTGCCAGCAGCTTGGAACCTCCCGGTGGCTACACCTTC.